This is a list of T cell receptor beta chains from one sample in a study of blood T cell repertoires in COVID-19. The method was immunoSEQ multiplex PCR; TCRdb's version includes in-frame clones alone and lacks a portion of them. The sample records about 320,000 clones, roughly 90% being singletons. The source material was PBMCs or T cells enriched from blood (not recorded which). The receptors stem from a woman aged 25 to 39 who had been exposed to COVID-19. CDR3s leave out the opening cysteine and the closing phenylalanine or tryptophan. D genes are given only for firm matches.

J,D,V,CDR3
TRBJ2-3,-,TRBV5-1,ASSFDNLADTQY
TRBJ1-2,TRBD1,TRBV29-1,SVGGQGGWGYT
TRBJ2-7,-,TRBV4-3,ASSQRGAYEQY
TRBJ1-4,TRBD1,TRBV18,ASSEAFLGQTNEKLF
TRBJ1-5,-,TRBV7-6,ASSLGSVATAGQPQH
TRBJ2-1,TRBD2,TRBV11-3,ASSDGLAADNEQF
TRBJ1-6,-,TRBV27,ASRPQVPPSGSPLH
TRBJ1-1,-,TRBV2,ASSPWDTLGAF
TRBJ2-6,-,TRBV6-5,ASSTREGGANVLT
TRBJ2-1,TRBD2,TRBV5-1,ASSLLAGGLSEQF
TRBJ1-4,TRBD1,TRBV5-1,ASSLALKGAVNEKLF
TRBJ2-1,-,TRBV30,ALALGYNEQF
TRBJ2-3,-,TRBV11-3,ASSINTDTQY
TRBJ2-3,TRBD1,TRBV4-1,ASSQGTGDRTDTQY
TRBJ2-5,-,TRBV6-1,ASSEVSEETQY
TRBJ1-1,-,TRBV5-5,ASSLNPQNTEAF
TRBJ1-1,-,TRBV4-2,ASSLQMNTEAF
TRBJ2-7,TRBD2,TRBV5-1,ASSPRTSGGAAYEQY
TRBJ1-2,TRBD1,TRBV7-2,ASSRTGGNGYT
TRBJ2-1,TRBD2,TRBV7-2,ASSRTSGGAPINEQF
TRBJ1-6,TRBD1,TRBV10-3,AISESGEGARSPLH
TRBJ2-7,TRBD1,TRBV2,ASTRQGAPGEQY
TRBJ2-2,-,TRBV9,ASSVSPRTGELF
TRBJ1-1,-,TRBV6-5,ASSYSTRSWDTEAF
TRBJ1-2,TRBD1,TRBV6-2/TRBV6-3,ASSYSGFGTGYGYT
TRBJ1-6,-,TRBV5-4,ASSLAGLGNSPLH
TRBJ1-2,-,TRBV6-5,ASSYSVAYGYT
TRBJ1-2,-,TRBV28,ASSNPDRIYGYT
TRBJ2-1,-,TRBV7-9,ASSLDTGYNEQF
TRBJ1-1,TRBD1,TRBV6-5,ASRDRPSNGEAF
TRBJ2-2,TRBD2,TRBV5-4,ASSLYSSGGGELF
TRBJ1-2,-,TRBV5-4,ASSLSGYGYT
TRBJ1-2,-,TRBV30,AWSVLGLAGYT
TRBJ1-2,TRBD1,TRBV7-2,ASTMDRLYGYT
TRBJ1-6,TRBD1,TRBV30,AWVKRDRGMSPLH
TRBJ2-3,-,TRBV29-1,SGRQGHTDTQY
TRBJ2-7,TRBD2,TRBV7-2,ASSFSGGNPEQY
TRBJ1-2,-,TRBV7-2,ASSLGKGGYGYT
TRBJ1-4,-,TRBV15,ATSTFTNEKLF
TRBJ1-6,-,TRBV4-3,ASRLDTDSPLH
TRBJ1-1,TRBD1,TRBV28,ASSSRLGRGPVGAF
TRBJ1-2,TRBD1,TRBV19,ASMGQGARGYT